The sequence of this T cell receptor (beta chain) was determined in a study of blood T cell repertoires in COVID-19. About the study: Some COVID-19 samples were acute and others convalescent; all came from the United States, Italy and Spain.

V lost 5 bases to trimming and J lost 2 bases; unmatched junction nucleotides: 3. Germline-derived CDR1 and CDR2 are MDHEN and SYDVKM. The CDR3 runs 14 residues. In the original processing: Nucleated cell number was recorded as an estimate derived from reference gene primer amplification. The data were produced by immunoSEQ multiplex PCR, yet TCRdb's version contains in-frame clones alone and is incomplete. That table gives V, J and clone size, and the DNA gave D and trimming. The sample lists tens of thousands of clones; approximately 80% were seen once. This receptor was identified in a human donor in a cohort sampled during active COVID-19. Sequencing input: peripheral blood. The chain joins TRBV28 to TRBJ2-7; TRBD2 matches 10 bases. CDR3 sequence (DNA): TGTGCCAGCAGTCGGACTAGCGGAACCTACGAGCAGTACTTC. This translates into CASSRTSGTYEQYF.